This T cell receptor beta chain was recorded in a study of response to subunit inactivated influenza vaccine. A single record per CDR3 protein comes from TCRdb applying MiXCR to the RT-PCR reads. Of some 800,000 distinct CDR3 sequences listed, 21% are singletons. Study-level findings and limits: The study's authors posited that every seasonal influenza vaccination enlists few new T cells.

The sample holds a few counts of this clonotype. Antigen unknown. Since a much larger clone is just one base distant, this may be a read error. This clonotype was obtained from a man aged 50 or older who received an inactivated influenza vaccine. Sequencing used PBMCs from blood, obtained about 5 days after vaccination.

The CDR3 DNA reads TGCAGTCCGCGAGACAATGAGCAGTTCTTC. Translating it yields CSPRDNEQFF. The chain links TRBV20-1 to TRBJ2-1; D uncertain. Trimming pared 8 bases from V and 5 bases from J, leaving 7 bases between. Per germline, CDR1 DFQATT and CDR2 SNEGSKA (reference sequence). CDR3 size: 10 residues.